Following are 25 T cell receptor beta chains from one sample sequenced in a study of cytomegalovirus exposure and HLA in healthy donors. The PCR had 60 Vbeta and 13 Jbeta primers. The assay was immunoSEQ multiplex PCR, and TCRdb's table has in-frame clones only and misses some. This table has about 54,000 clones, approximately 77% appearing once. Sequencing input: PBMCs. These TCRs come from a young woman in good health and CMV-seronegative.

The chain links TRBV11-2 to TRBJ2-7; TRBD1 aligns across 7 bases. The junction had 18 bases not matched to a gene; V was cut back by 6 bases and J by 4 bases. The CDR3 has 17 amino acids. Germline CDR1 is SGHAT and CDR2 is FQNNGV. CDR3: CASRRQGTWSGVYEQYF. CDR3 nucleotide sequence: TGTGCCAGCAGAAGACAGGGAACATGGTCAGGGGTGTACGAGCAGTACTTC.

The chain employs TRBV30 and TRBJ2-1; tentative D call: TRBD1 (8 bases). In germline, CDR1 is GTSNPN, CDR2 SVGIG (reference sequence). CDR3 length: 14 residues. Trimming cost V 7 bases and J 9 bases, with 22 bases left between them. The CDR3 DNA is TGTGCCTCAGGTACAGGGGGGGGTTTCAGTGAGCAGTTCTTC. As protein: CASGTGGGFSEQFF.

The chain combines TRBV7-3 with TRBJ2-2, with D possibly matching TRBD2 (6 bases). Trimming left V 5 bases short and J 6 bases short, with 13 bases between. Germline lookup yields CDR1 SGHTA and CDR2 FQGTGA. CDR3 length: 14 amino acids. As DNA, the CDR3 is TGTGCCAGCAGCGCGCTACTAGCCCCCGGGGAGCTGTTTTTT. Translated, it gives CASSALLAPGELFF.

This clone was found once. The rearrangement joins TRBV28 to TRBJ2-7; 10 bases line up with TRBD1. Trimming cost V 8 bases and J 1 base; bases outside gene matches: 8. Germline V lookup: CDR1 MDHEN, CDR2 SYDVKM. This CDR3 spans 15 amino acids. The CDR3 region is CASRPGTGDSYEQYF. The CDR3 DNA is TGTGCCAGCCGGCCCGGGACAGGGGATTCCTACGAGCAGTACTTC.

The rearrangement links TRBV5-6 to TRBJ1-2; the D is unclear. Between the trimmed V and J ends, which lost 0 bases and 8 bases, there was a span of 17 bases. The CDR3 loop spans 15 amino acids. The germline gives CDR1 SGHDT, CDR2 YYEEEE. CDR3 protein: CASSLAGGMRIGYTF. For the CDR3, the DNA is TGTGCCAGCAGCTTGGCCGGAGGGATGAGAATAGGCTACACCTTC.

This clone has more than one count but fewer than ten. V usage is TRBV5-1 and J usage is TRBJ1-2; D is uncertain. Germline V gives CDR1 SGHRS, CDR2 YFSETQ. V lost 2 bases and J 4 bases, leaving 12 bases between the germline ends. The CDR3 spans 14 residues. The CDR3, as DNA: TGCGCCAGCAGCTTAGCGACGGAAGGCTATGGCTACACCTTC. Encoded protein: CASSLATEGYGYTF.

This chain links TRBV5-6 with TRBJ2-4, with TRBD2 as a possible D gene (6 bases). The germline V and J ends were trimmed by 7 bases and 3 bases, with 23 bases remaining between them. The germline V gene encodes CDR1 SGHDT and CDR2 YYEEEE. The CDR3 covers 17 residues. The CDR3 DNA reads TGTGCCAGCTCCCCCGGGACTCTCATAGGGGTCAAAAACATTCAGTACTTC. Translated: CASSPGTLIGVKNIQYF.

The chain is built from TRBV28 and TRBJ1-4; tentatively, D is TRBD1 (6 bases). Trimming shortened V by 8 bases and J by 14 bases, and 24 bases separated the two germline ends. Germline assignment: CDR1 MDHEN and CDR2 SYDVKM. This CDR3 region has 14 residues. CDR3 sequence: CASCPGTRLGKLFF. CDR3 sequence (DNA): TGTGCCAGCTGCCCCGGGACAAGACTTGGAAAGCTGTTTTTT.

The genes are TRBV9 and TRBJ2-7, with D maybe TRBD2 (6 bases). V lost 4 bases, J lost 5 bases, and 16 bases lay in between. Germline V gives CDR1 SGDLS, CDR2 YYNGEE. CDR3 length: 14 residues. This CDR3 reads CASSPWDSRDEQYF. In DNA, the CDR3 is TGTGCCAGCAGCCCTTGGGACTCCCGGGACGAGCAGTACTTC.

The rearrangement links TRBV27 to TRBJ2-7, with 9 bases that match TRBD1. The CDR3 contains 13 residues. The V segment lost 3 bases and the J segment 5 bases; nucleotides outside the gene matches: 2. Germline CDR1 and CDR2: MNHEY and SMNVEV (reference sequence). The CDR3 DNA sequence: TGTGCCAGCAGTTTGGGACAGGGAAACGAGCAGTACTTC. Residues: CASSLGQGNEQYF.

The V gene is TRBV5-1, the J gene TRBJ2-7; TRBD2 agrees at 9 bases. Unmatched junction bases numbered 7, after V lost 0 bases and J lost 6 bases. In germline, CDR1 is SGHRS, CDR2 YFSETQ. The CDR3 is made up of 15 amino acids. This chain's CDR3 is CASSLAGGRASEQYF. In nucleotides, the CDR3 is TGCGCCAGCAGCTTGGCCGGCGGGAGGGCCAGCGAGCAGTACTTC.

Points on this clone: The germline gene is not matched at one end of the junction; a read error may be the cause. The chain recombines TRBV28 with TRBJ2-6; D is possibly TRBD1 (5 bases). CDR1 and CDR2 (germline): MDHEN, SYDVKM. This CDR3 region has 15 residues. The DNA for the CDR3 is TGTGCCAGCAGCGGTACCTCGGCTGGGGCCAACGGCCTGACTTTC. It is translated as CASSGTSAGANGLTF.

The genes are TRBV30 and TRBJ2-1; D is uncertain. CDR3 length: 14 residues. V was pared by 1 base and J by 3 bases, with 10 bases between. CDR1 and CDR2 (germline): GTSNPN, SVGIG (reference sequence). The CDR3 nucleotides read TGTGCCTGGAGTGAGGAGCCGGGCTACAATGAGCAGTTCTTC. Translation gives CAWSEEPGYNEQFF.

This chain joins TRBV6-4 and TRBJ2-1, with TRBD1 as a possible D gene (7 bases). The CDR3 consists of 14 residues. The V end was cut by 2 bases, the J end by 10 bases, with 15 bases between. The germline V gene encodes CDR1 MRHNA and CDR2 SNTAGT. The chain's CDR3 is CASSDIAETGEQFF. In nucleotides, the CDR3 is TGTGCCAGCAGTGACATAGCGGAGACAGGGGAGCAGTTCTTC.

CDR3 coding DNA: TGCGCCAGCAGCTTCGGAATAGCGGCTCGGTCTGGTGAGCAGTTCTTC. It encodes CASSFGIAARSGEQFF. The V call is TRBV5-1, the J call TRBJ2-1, with TRBD2 as a possible D gene (6 bases). The CDR3 runs to 16 residues. Germline V gene sequence: CDR1 SGHRS, CDR2 YFSETQ. Deletions cut 2 bases from V and 9 bases from J, with 21 bases between.

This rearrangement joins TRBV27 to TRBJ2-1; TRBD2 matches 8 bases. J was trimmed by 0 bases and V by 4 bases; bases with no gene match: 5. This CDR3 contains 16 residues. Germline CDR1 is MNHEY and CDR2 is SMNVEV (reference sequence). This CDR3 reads CASSSFSGISYNEQFF. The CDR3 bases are TGTGCCAGCAGTTCCTTTAGCGGGATCTCCTACAATGAGCAGTTCTTC.

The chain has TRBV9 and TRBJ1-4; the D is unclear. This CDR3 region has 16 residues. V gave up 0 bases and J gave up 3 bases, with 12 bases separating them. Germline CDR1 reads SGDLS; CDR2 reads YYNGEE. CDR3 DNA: TGTGCCAGCAGCGTAGGGAACCTTCGGGCTAATGAAAAACTGTTTTTT. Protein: CASSVGNLRANEKLFF.

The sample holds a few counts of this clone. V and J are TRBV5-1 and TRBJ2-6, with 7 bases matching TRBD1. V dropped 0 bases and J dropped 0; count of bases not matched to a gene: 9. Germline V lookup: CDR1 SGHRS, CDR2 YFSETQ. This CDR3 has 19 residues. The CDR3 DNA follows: TGCGCCAGCAGCTTGGGCGTGGCCAGGGGGATCTCTGGGGCCAACGTCCTGACTTTC. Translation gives CASSLGVARGISGANVLTF.

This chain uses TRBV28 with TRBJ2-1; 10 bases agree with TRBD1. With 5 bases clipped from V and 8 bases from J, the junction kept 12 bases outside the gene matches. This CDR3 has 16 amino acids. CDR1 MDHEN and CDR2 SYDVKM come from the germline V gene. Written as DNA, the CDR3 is TGTGCCAGCAGTGAGATGGGGACAGGGGACCTGGATGAGCAGTTCTTC. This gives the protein CASSEMGTGDLDEQFF.

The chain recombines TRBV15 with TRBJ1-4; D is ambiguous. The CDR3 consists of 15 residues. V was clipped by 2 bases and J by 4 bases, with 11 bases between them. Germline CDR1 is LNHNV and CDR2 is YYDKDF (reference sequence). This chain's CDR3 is CATSRPGGFNEKLFF. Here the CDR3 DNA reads TGTGCCACCAGCAGACCGGGAGGCTTTAATGAAAAACTGTTTTTT.

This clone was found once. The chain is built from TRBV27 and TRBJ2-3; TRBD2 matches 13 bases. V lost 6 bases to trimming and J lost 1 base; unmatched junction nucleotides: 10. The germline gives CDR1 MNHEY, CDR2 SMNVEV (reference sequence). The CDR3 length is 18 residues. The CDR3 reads CASRTAWTSGRRTDTQYF. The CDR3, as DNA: TGTGCCAGCAGGACCGCCTGGACTAGCGGGAGACGCACAGATACGCAGTATTTT.

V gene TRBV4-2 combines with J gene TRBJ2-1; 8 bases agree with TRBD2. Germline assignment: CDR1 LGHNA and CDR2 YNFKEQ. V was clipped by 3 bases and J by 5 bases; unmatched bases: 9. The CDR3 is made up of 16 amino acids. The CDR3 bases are TGTGCCAGCAGCCAGGGTGCTAGCGGGCCTAACAATGAGCAGTTCTTC. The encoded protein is CASSQGASGPNNEQFF.

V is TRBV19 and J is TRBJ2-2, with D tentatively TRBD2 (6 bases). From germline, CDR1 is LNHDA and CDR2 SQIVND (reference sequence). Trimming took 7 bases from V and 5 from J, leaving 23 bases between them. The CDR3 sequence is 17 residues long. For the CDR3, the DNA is TGTGCCAGTACCACACTAGCTTCCTCTTCAACGACCGGGGAGCTGTTTTTT. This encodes CASTTLASSSTTGELFF.

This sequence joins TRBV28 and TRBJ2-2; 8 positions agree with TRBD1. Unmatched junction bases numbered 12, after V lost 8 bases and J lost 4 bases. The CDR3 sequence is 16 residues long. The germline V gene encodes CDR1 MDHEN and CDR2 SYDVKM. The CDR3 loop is CASEFRVRGRTGELFF. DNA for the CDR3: TGTGCCAGCGAGTTTAGGGTCAGGGGGCGCACCGGGGAGCTGTTTTTT.

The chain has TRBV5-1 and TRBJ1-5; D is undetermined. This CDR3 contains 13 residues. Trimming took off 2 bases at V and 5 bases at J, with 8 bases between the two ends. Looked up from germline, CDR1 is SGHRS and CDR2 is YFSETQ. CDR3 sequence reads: CASSLDTDQPQHF. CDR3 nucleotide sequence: TGCGCCAGCAGCTTAGACACAGATCAGCCCCAGCATTTT.